This entry features one T cell receptor beta chain sequence. Its binding antigen is unknown. There are no base qualities to consult, and no much larger clone falls within one base. Hyperthyroidism patients were newly diagnosed, had a disease duration of under 2 months, and were aged 18 to 65 years. Any patient with an uncontrolled infection, another autoimmune disease, pregnancy or lactation was excluded. Diagnoses were based on clinical symptoms, serum thyroxine and TRAb, thyroid ultrasound and orbital computed tomography. For progressor patients, blood was drawn at the first diagnosis of hyperthyroidism, before any ophthalmopathy symptoms had appeared. Ficoll-Paque density gradient centrifugation was used to isolate PBMCs from 8 to 10 ml of fresh peripheral blood. Progressor patients were defined as those initially diagnosed with Graves' hyperthyroidism in whom ophthalmopathy developed during follow-up. Total RNA was extracted using Trizol reagent, and RNA quality was assessed on an Agilent 2100 Bioanalyzer.

These data originate in a study of T cells in Graves' hyperthyroidism and ophthalmopathy (dated by TCRdb to the late 2010s). Concerning the study at large: Peripheral blood samples were taken at the time of initial diagnosis, prior to any treatment. Once sampling was done, hyperthyroidism patients were given methimazole at a starting dose of 30 mg daily, whereas ophthalmopathy patients were given high-dose intravenous methylprednisolone. The study also compared thyroid tissue and blood T-cell repertoires from about 6 Graves' hyperthyroidism patients. TCR Vbeta CDR3 sequencing of 120 to 150 peripheral blood samples (under 45 ophthalmopathy, some 75 hyperthyroidism and some 17 progressor patients) is reported in the paper. For training and testing, the roughly 93 patients in the discovery cohort were randomly divided in a 7:3 ratio. TCR V-J signatures able to tell the groups apart were searched for in a discovery cohort of 100 or so patients, of whom more than 40 had Graves' ophthalmopathy and roughly 57 had stable Graves' hyperthyroidism. Prospective prediction of ophthalmopathy was tested in an independent validation cohort consisting of some 19 hyperthyroidism patients and over 15 patients who later progressed to ophthalmopathy. What the authors observed across the whole study: In validation, progression to ophthalmopathy was predicted by the model with nearly 71% sensitivity and about 72% specificity, a median of about 6.8 months before onset. Most expanded thyroid clonotypes (frequency above 0.001) were also detected in blood, suggesting blood repertoires may reflect thyroid immune responses. Sample size was not statistically predetermined, and blinding of investigators to group allocation was not performed. A 13 V-J signature model separated ophthalmopathy from stable hyperthyroidism, with over 85% sensitivity and 81.08% specificity in cross-validation and 80%/75% in testing.

Via the germline V gene, CDR1 is LGHNA and CDR2 YSLEER. V is reduced by 0 bases and J by 2 bases, leaving a spacing of 11 bases between them. The CDR3 holds 16 amino acids from the cysteine to the phenylalanine. Only the CDR3 portion is preserved as DNA: 48 bases, with reading frame beginning at the first base. The TCR beta CDR3 regions were amplified from the RNA transcripts. A first-round RT-PCR of the TCR CDR3 used the HTBI primer set with the Qiagen OneStep RT-PCR kit. Libraries were constructed in a second round of multiplex PCR, after which size selection and purification were performed. The libraries were sequenced on an Illumina HiSeq2000 using paired-end 100 bp reads. On the authors' methods: Raw data were processed with SOAPnuke, discarding reads with adapters, uncalled bases, mean Phred below 15, or no exact constant-primer or identifier match. COPE v1.2.5 was used to merge the high-quality paired reads, and each unique nucleotide sequence was defined as a clonotype. MiTCR v1.1 was used to align clonotypes to the IMGT TRBV, TRBD and TRBJ reference segments. Only V-J combinations with frequency above 0.0001, covering about 99% of repertoires, were analysed. The TCS score was defined as F50 (clonal expansion) divided by E x V (chaos), with BLOSUM62-based TCRdist calculated between CDR3 peptides within each V-J. Welch's t-statistics and random forest reduced approximately 520 V-J features to about 12, which were used in a naive Bayes classifier (R e1071). TCRdb trimmed public reads at Q25 via fastp, called clones via MiXCR and kept in-frame beta chains. Each entry merges the rows of one CDR3 protein and shows their most common DNA and genes. TCRdb's processing, not the authors' own work, is the source of the V and J calls. The sample yields about 400,000 distinct CDR3 sequences; 15% to 18% were counted once. The ten largest make up roughly 25% of the sample.

Recombination joined TRBV4-3 with TRBJ2-1; the best D guess is TRBD2, with 6 bases matching. Material for sequencing was blood. The source is a woman aged 18-35 years with Graves' hyperthyroidism that later progressed to Graves' ophthalmopathy. For the CDR3, the sequence is CASSQDPGVTYNEQFF. In nucleotide form, the sequence is TGCGCCAGCAGCCAAGACCCGGGAGTAACCTACAATGAGCAGTTCTTC.